The entry below describes one TCR beta chain. This clone's antigen is unknown. No base-level quality is on record; no much larger clone is a single base apart. The donors were healthy, HIV-negative adults who had no recently reported acute infections or vaccinations. All donors were Caucasian adults living in Nashville, Tennessee, USA. CD4+ T cells were enriched through magnetic negative selection, after which naive cells were positively selected on CD45RA and the remaining negative fraction served as the memory subset. After blood collection by leukapheresis, PBMCs were isolated using Ficoll-Histopaque density gradient centrifugation and then cryopreserved in the vapor phase of liquid nitrogen. Purity and quantity of every magnetically sorted T cell population were checked by analytical flow cytometry. From each sorted fraction, genomic DNA was isolated and quantified by UV absorbance on a Nanodrop 2000c.

Using the deep immunoSEQ assay, multiplex PCR amplified TCR CDR3 regions from genomic DNA. For each cell subset, the extracted genomic DNA was distributed evenly across all wells of several immunoSEQ 96-well plates, and each plate served as one replicate. For sorted subsets, around 200 ng genomic DNA, equal to 30,000 to 35,000 T cell genomes, was loaded into each replicate PCR. The purified libraries were quantified using a Qubit 3.0 fluorometer, sized with a Bioanalyzer 2100, and then quantified again using the KAPA Library Quantification kit. Each immunoSEQ 96-well plate was sequenced on its own single-read 150-cycle Illumina NextSeq 550 flow cell. On the authors' methods: The immunoSEQ output contained only junctional sequences without quality scores, so filtering could not match that applied to full-length reads. Sequences were annotated with PyIR, a Python wrapper for IgBLAST v1.9, and V/J genes and CDR3 were assigned using IMGT germline references. Any read was removed if the V/J assignment was weak (E-value above 1e-6), the CDR3 was missing, or the read contained stop codons, out-of-frame junctions, or ambiguous translated residues. V3J clonotypes were defined by identical inferred V gene, J gene, and CDR3 amino acid sequence. Percentage overlap between repertoires was calculated by dividing the number of shared unique clonotypes by the size of the smaller repertoire. RTK rarefaction, the Chao1 estimator, and Recon v2.1 estimates of unobserved clonotypes were used to assess repertoire richness. For all TCRbeta clonotypes obtained by the gDNA method from four donors, generation probabilities were computed with OLGA. The clones in this table, taken by TCRdb from immuneACCESS, are in-frame only. Not every clone is retained; where verified, under half of the shortfall comes from an unresolved V gene, and the cause of the rest is unknown. The DNA gave D and trimming, while V, J and clone size come from that table. This sample comprises about 1.5 million clones, nearly 99% of them detected only once. The ten largest clones represent roughly 0.42% of the sample.

The sample belongs to a study of shared clonotypes between healthy human individuals (dated by TCRdb to the early 2020s). Background on the whole study: The cohort comprised a couple of women and a few men aged 18 to 49 years. To increase sequencing depth and limit assay-specific biases, different laboratories used diverse techniques to prepare libraries and sequence TCR repertoires. To estimate repertoire size and how much clonotypes are shared between individuals, the study performed deep sequencing of blood TCR repertoires from roughly five healthy adults. Each donor's leukapheresis produced roughly between about 0.8 and 10 billion PBMCs. For each donor, CD4 naive and CD4 memory were each run on three plates, CD8 naive on two plates, and CD8 memory on one plate.

The CDR3 measures 14 amino acids from cysteine to phenylalanine. The CDR3 DNA has 42 bases and is translated from base 1. CDR1 and CDR2 (SGHNT, YYREEE) derive from the germline V gene (reference sequence). V lost 4 bases and J lost 4 bases; the stretch between them is 11 bases long. Here is what the overall study found, with its caveats: Sampling was restricted to blood, and TCR repertoires in tissue are likely to differ from TCR repertoires in blood. Naive subsets generally had larger estimated clonotype richness than memory subsets. Even with the large sequencing depth, rarefaction of the sorted-subset datasets indicated that sequencing was incomplete. Across a few donors, around 5% of naive CD4, approximately 4% of naive CD8, around 2.5% of memory CD4, and under 0.45% of memory CD8 clonotypes were shared. Because the study included a small number of donors, the genetic and exposure-history diversity represented was limited. Clonotypes shared by all four sorted-subset donors showed higher generation probabilities than non-shared clonotypes. Pairwise subsampling led to the expectation that sequencing depth would affect the degree of clonotype sharing among donors.

Rearrangement joined TRBV5-4 to TRBJ1-4; tentative D gene TRBD1, with 5 bases matching. The sequenced sample consisted of naive CD4+ T cells sorted from blood. The cell subset or site tag for this specimen amounts to: CD45RA+ positively selected. The sequence came from a man aged 25-40 years in good health. The nucleotide sequence reads as follows: TGTGCCAGCAGCCCAGGGACCGTTAATGAAAAACTGTTTTTT. It specifies CASSPGTVNEKLFF.